The clone carrying this T cell receptor (beta chain) was found a few times. Template switching added a universal primer site, and cDNA bore unique molecular identifiers. A single record per CDR3 protein comes from TCRdb applying MiXCR to the 5' RACE reads. The sample lists 690,000 or so distinct CDR3 sequences, over 8.5% occurring once. This sample was taken from a study of identical twins. V trimming: 1 base; J trimming: 3 bases; junction bases outside the gene matches: 5. This CDR3 is built from 16 residues. Germline loops: CDR1 SGHRS, CDR2 YFSETQ. The data were also submitted as part of a second study, on yellow fever vaccine responses in identical twins.

J is TRBJ2-2 and V is TRBV5-1, with 8 bases fitting TRBD2. The sequence derives from a woman aged 18-29 years in good health. The sample was PBMCs. The CDR3 protein is CASSLSPSGHTGELFF. The DNA of the CDR3 is TGCGCCAGCAGCTTGTCTCCTAGCGGGCACACCGGGGAGCTGTTTTTT.